Each of the 31 T cell receptor beta chains below was sequenced from the same sample in a study of T cells in localized non-small cell lung cancer. TCRdb keeps only in-frame clones here, not all; method: immunoSEQ multiplex PCR. Seen here are 45,000 to 60,000 clones, approximately 90% observed once, and the top ten hold over 2%. The source was PBMCs, collected before any cancer treatment. The receptors come from a man between 40 and 69 years old with stage II lung adenocarcinoma.

This chain uses TRBV10-3 with TRBJ2-5; D is perhaps TRBD2 (5 bases). V lost 2 bases, J lost 3 bases, and 7 bases lay in between. The CDR3 is 13 amino acids. Germline CDR1 reads ENHRY; CDR2 reads SYGVKD. The CDR3 DNA sequence: TGTGCCATCAGTGAGCGGGGAGAAGAGACCCAGTACTTC. Its protein is CAISERGEETQYF.

The chain combines TRBV5-4 with TRBJ2-5; D is unclear. V lost 4 bases and J lost 3, with 10 bases in between. The germline V gene has CDR1 SGHNT and CDR2 YYREEE (reference sequence). The CDR3 has 13 residues. CDR3 sequence reads: CASSVREKETQYF. The DNA for the CDR3 is TGTGCCAGCAGCGTTCGAGAAAAAGAGACCCAGTACTTC.

The genes are TRBV18 and TRBJ1-2; no reliable D call. Germline V gene data show CDR1 as KGHSH and CDR2 as LQKENI. Between the trimmed V and J ends, which lost 0 bases and 7 bases, there was a span of 15 bases. CDR3 length: 15 amino acids. CDR3 bases: TGTGCCAGCTCACCACCGGGTTCCGAAATTTCTGGCTACACCTTC. It yields the protein CASSPPGSEISGYTF.

This clone showed up just once. The rearrangement links TRBV5-1 to TRBJ2-3; tentatively, D is TRBD2 (6 bases). V was trimmed by 4 bases and J by 1 base, leaving 13 bases between them. The CDR3 covers 15 residues. Germline CDR1 is SGHRS and CDR2 is YFSETQ. CDR3 nucleotide sequence: TGCGCCAGCAGCCGAAGGGACTCCCGCACAGATACGCAGTATTTT. Its translation is CASSRRDSRTDTQYF.

V usage is TRBV2 and J usage is TRBJ2-7, with D possibly matching TRBD2 (5 bases). V was shortened by 2 bases and J by 0 bases, with 20 bases between the two germline ends. CDR3 length: 18 residues. Germline lookup yields CDR1 SNHLY and CDR2 FYNNEI. As DNA, the CDR3 is TGTGCCAGCAGTGAATTTCCTCACGGGGTGGAGGACTCCTACGAGCAGTACTTC. Translation gives CASSEFPHGVEDSYEQYF.

The chain recombines TRBV4-2 with TRBJ2-3, with 10 bases fitting TRBD2. Germline lookup yields CDR1 LGHNA and CDR2 YNFKEQ. J gave up 6 bases and V 0 bases, and 12 bases lay outside the gene matches. This CDR3 has 18 residues. The CDR3 region has the DNA TGTGCCAGCAGCCAAGAACGCCCCTCTAGCGGGGGCTCCGATACGCAGTATTTT. As protein: CASSQERPSSGGSDTQYF.

This chain joins TRBV4-2 and TRBJ1-5; unclear D gene. Germline V CDR1 and CDR2: LGHNA, YNFKEQ. The CDR3 runs 15 residues. Trimming took off 8 bases at V and 3 bases at J, with 17 bases between the two ends. Here the CDR3 reads CASSGEGRDNQPQHF. As DNA, the CDR3 is TGTGCCAGCTCCGGGGAGGGAAGGGACAATCAGCCCCAGCATTTT.

The gene calls are TRBV6-5 and TRBJ1-1; 9 positions agree with TRBD1. Germline CDR1 reads MNHEY; CDR2 reads SVGAGI. The CDR3 covers 16 residues. V lost 2 bases to trimming and J lost 6 bases; unmatched junction nucleotides: 10. CDR3 residues: CASSYTRTGDQAEAFF. Written as DNA, the CDR3 is TGTGCCAGCAGTTACACTAGGACAGGGGATCAAGCTGAAGCTTTCTTT.

The chain is built from TRBV7-7 and TRBJ2-5, with D perhaps TRBD1 (7 bases). The CDR3 runs 15 residues. Germline CDR1 reads SSHAT; CDR2 reads FNYEAQ (reference sequence). Trimming shortened V by 5 bases and J by 4 bases, and 17 bases separated the two germline ends. In DNA, the CDR3 is TGTGCCAGCAGCCCGGAGCAGGGGGGTCGAGAGACCCAGTACTTC. It translates to CASSPEQGGRETQYF.

The CDR3 DNA reads TGTGCCAGCAGTGAGGGAGACCAACTCAGTGAAAAACTGTTTTTT. Encoded protein: CASSEGDQLSEKLFF. The chain links TRBV2 to TRBJ1-4; D gene unclear. Germline CDR1 SNHLY, CDR2 FYNNEI. The V end was cut by 3 bases, the J end by 7 bases, with 15 bases between. The CDR3 loop spans 15 amino acids.

This chain connects TRBV19 to TRBJ2-3; D remains unclear. The CDR3 sequence is 14 residues long. CDR1 and CDR2 (germline): LNHDA, SQIVND (reference sequence). V lost 3 bases, J lost 1 base, and 8 bases lay in between. The CDR3 DNA is TGTGCCAGTAGTATTGTCTTAGGCACAGATACGCAGTATTTT. Amino acid sequence: CASSIVLGTDTQYF.

This clone came up a few times. V is TRBV23-1 and J is TRBJ1-5, with a weak D call TRBD1 (5 bases). TRBV23-1 is known as an ORF, though its function is uncertain. The CDR3 has 17 residues. With 3 bases removed from V and 0 bases from J, the gap between germline ends came to 15 bases. The CDR3 is CASSHHRGKLSNQPQHF. The CDR3 coding sequence is TGCGCCAGCAGTCACCATAGGGGAAAACTTAGCAATCAGCCCCAGCATTTT.

This clone has just one count. This chain links TRBV6-5 with TRBJ2-5; D might be TRBD2 (5 bases). The CDR3 is 13 amino acids. Germline-derived CDR1 and CDR2 are MNHEY and SVGAGI. V was clipped by 8 bases and J by 2 bases, with 12 bases between them. The CDR3 spells CASSRTGQETQYF. The CDR3 nucleotides are TGTGCCAGCTCCCGGACTGGTCAAGAGACCCAGTACTTC.

The gene calls are TRBV5-1 and TRBJ2-6; possibly TRBD1 for D (6 bases). The CDR3 totals 17 residues. V dropped 0 bases and J dropped 2 bases, with 12 bases sitting between them. CDR1 is SGHRS, CDR2 YFSETQ, per germline. CDR3 coding DNA: TGCGCCAGCAGCTTGGGGCCGAACAGGGCTGGGGCCAACGTCCTGACTTTC. It yields the protein CASSLGPNRAGANVLTF.

The chain recombines TRBV7-6 with TRBJ1-1; D gene unclear. This CDR3 comprises 15 residues. Trimming stripped 1 base from V and 0 bases from J, with 9 bases between. Germline V lookup: CDR1 SGHVS, CDR2 FNYEAQ. CDR3 nucleotides: TGTGCCAGCAGCTTAGGGGCTCCAGTGAACACTGAAGCTTTCTTT. This codes for CASSLGAPVNTEAFF.

The chain links TRBV27 to TRBJ1-6; TRBD1 matches 7 bases. The CDR3 covers 15 residues. Looked up from germline, CDR1 is MNHEY and CDR2 is SMNVEV (reference sequence). The ends lost 5 bases at V and 7 bases at J; junction bases unmatched: 8. The CDR3 sequence is CASSPNPGGNSPLHF. DNA of the CDR3: TGTGCCAGCAGTCCAAATCCAGGGGGAAATTCACCCCTCCACTTT.

This rearrangement joins TRBV28 to TRBJ1-6, with 9 bases aligning to TRBD1. Germline V gene lookup returns CDR1 MDHEN and CDR2 SYDVKM. CDR3 size: 15 residues. With V trimmed by 7 bases and J by 7 bases, 8 bases remained unmatched. CDR3 protein: CASKVPTGGNSPLHF. The CDR3 DNA reads TGTGCCAGCAAGGTTCCCACAGGGGGCAATTCACCCCTCCACTTT.

The chain carries TRBV2 and TRBJ2-2; TRBD2 might be the D (5 bases). Trimming removed 7 bases at V and 6 bases at J, with 15 bases between. The germline V gene has CDR1 SNHLY and CDR2 FYNNEI. The CDR3 totals 14 residues. The CDR3 coding sequence is TGTGCCAGCACCCGAAAAGCGAGGGCCGGGGAGCTGTTTTTT. Its translation is CASTRKARAGELFF.

This clone has only a few counts. CDR3 bases: TGTGCCAGCAGCCACGGGTCAGCGGAGTTCTACGAGCAGTACGTC. It codes for CASSHGSAEFYEQYV. The chain uses TRBV27 and TRBJ2-7; TRBD2 is a possible D gene (5 bases). The V and J ends lost 6 bases and 3 bases respectively, with 18 bases between them. Germline lookup yields CDR1 MNHEY and CDR2 SMNVEV (reference sequence). CDR3 length: 15 residues.

CDR3 sequence: CASIPTSSSYNEQFF. CDR3 DNA: TGTGCCAGCATCCCAACATCGAGCTCCTACAATGAGCAGTTCTTC. The rearrangement uses TRBV2 and TRBJ2-1; the D is unclear. The CDR3 is made up of 15 amino acids. Germline CDR1 is SNHLY and CDR2 is FYNNEI. Deletions cut 7 bases from V and 0 bases from J, with 13 bases between.

J is TRBJ1-6 and V is TRBV9; D possibly corresponds to TRBD1 (5 bases). V lost 0 bases to trimming and J lost 10 bases, with 14 bases between them. CDR3 length: 15 residues. The germline V gene encodes CDR1 SGDLS and CDR2 YYNGEE. This CDR3 is CASSVGWDLGSPLHF. The CDR3 coding sequence is TGTGCCAGCAGCGTAGGATGGGACCTGGGGTCACCCCTCCACTTT.

The chain uses TRBV25-1 and TRBJ2-7, with D possibly being TRBD1 (5 bases). CDR1 is MGHDK, CDR2 SYGVNS, per germline. The CDR3 consists of 12 residues. The V end lost 3 bases, the J end lost 6 bases, and 9 bases lay between the germline ends. The CDR3 reads CASSDRVGEQYV. The CDR3 DNA is TGTGCCAGCAGTGACAGGGTAGGCGAGCAGTACGTC.

CDR3 sequence reads: CASSRLRDINSKNIQYF. The CDR3 region has the DNA TGTGCCAGCTCACGACTCCGGGACATAAATTCCAAAAACATTCAGTACTTC. This sequence joins TRBV18 and TRBJ2-4; the D gene is possibly TRBD1 (6 bases). The CDR3 has 17 residues. CDR1 KGHSH and CDR2 LQKENI come from the germline V gene. V lost 4 bases and J lost 2, with 18 bases in between.

The chain uses TRBV4-2 and TRBJ2-4; D is uncertain. The CDR3 has 14 residues. V lost 0 bases and J lost 10, with 13 bases in between. The germline gives CDR1 LGHNA, CDR2 YNFKEQ. CDR3 DNA sequence: TGTGCCAGCAGCCAAGAAGCCCTGGCCCCAATTCAGTACTTC. It is translated as CASSQEALAPIQYF.

This chain links TRBV6-5 with TRBJ2-7; tentatively, D is TRBD1 or TRBD2 (7 bases each). CDR1 and CDR2 from the germline V gene are MNHEY and SVGAGI. CDR3 length: 15 amino acids. Trimming removed 7 bases from V and 3 bases from J, with 19 bases in between. The CDR3 sequence: CASTPYQGGNYEQYF. DNA for the CDR3: TGTGCCAGCACCCCGTACCAGGGGGGGAACTACGAGCAGTACTTC.

The chain couples TRBV30 to TRBJ2-1; TRBD2 matches at 8 bases. J was trimmed by 2 bases and V by 5 bases; bases with no gene match: 8. Germline values: CDR1 GTSNPN, CDR2 SVGIG (reference sequence). This CDR3 is 15 amino acids long. The CDR3 is CAWSSTSAAYNEQFF. The CDR3 DNA is TGTGCCTGGTCCTCGACTAGCGCGGCCTACAATGAGCAGTTCTTC.

The V gene is TRBV19, the J gene TRBJ2-2; D not resolved. The germline CDR1 and CDR2 sequences are LNHDA and SQIVND (reference sequence). There are 15 residues in the CDR3. Trimming left V 5 bases short and J 5 bases short, with 15 bases between. CDR3 region: CASSPILTQTGELFF. The CDR3 region has the DNA TGTGCCAGTAGTCCGATCCTGACTCAGACCGGGGAGCTGTTTTTT.

The CDR3 region is CASSASIDTQYF. The CDR3 coding sequence is TGCGCCAGCAGCGCTAGTATAGATACGCAGTATTTT. This chain uses TRBV5-1 with TRBJ2-3; D is uncertain. This CDR3 has 12 amino acids. Germline CDR1 SGHRS, CDR2 YFSETQ. V was trimmed by 4 bases and J by 5 bases, leaving 8 bases between them.

V gene TRBV6-1 combines with J gene TRBJ1-5; unclear D gene. Trimming pared 4 bases from V and 5 bases from J, leaving 9 bases between. The CDR3 runs to 13 residues. Germline V gene data show CDR1 as MNHNS and CDR2 as SASEGT. CDR3 sequence reads: CASSGVGDQPQHF. The CDR3 DNA is TGTGCCAGCAGTGGGGTTGGTGATCAGCCCCAGCATTTT.

The rearrangement joins TRBV9 to TRBJ1-1, with D maybe TRBD1 (6 bases). The germline gives CDR1 SGDLS, CDR2 YYNGEE. This CDR3 contains 15 residues. V shed 1 base and J shed 0 bases, with 10 bases lying between them. The CDR3 DNA sequence: TGTGCCAGCAGCGTAACAGGGTTAATGAACACTGAAGCTTTCTTT. Translation gives CASSVTGLMNTEAFF.

The J gene is TRBJ1-1, the V gene TRBV9; D is possibly TRBD1 (5 bases). The V end was cut by 4 bases, the J end by 3 bases, with 16 bases between. This CDR3 contains 15 residues. Per germline, CDR1 SGDLS and CDR2 YYNGEE. CDR3 nucleotide sequence: TGTGCCAGCAGCACCCTAGGGGAGGGATACACTGAAGCTTTCTTT. This gives the protein CASSTLGEGYTEAFF.